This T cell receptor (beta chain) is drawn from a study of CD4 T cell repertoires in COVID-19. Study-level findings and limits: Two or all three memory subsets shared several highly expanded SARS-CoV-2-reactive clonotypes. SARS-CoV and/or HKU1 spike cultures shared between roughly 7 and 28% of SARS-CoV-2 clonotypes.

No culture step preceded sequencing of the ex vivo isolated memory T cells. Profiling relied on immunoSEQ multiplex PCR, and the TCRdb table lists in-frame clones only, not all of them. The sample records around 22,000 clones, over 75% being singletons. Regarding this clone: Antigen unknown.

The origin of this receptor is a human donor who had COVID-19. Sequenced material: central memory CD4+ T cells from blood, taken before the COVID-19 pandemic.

CDR3: CASRVPQASQHF. For the CDR3, the DNA is TGTGCCAGCAGAGTACCACAGGCGTCCCAGCATTTT. V is TRBV28 and J is TRBJ1-5, with D possibly TRBD1 on 5 matching bases. Germline V gene lookup returns CDR1 MDHEN and CDR2 SYDVKM. V shed 6 bases and J shed 11 bases, with 14 bases lying between them. The CDR3 totals 12 residues.